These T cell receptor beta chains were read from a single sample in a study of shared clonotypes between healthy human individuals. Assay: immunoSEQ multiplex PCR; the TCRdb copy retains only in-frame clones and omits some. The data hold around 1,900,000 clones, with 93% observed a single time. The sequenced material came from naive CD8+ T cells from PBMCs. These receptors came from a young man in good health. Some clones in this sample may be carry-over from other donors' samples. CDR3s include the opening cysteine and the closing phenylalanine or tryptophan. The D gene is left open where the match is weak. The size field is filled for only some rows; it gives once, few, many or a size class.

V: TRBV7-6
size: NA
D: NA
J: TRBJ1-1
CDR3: CASSLGEGSTEAFF
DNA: TGTGCCAGCAGCCTAGGAGAGGGCAGCACTGAAGCTTTCTTT

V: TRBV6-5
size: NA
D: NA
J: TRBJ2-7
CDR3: CASSPRDNSYEQYF
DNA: TGTGCCAGCAGTCCCCGGGACAACTCCTACGAGCAGTACTTC

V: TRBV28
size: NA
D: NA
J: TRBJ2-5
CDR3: CASSSPDYSYQETQYF
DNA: TGTGCCAGCAGTTCGCCCGACTACTCGTACCAAGAGACCCAGTACTTC

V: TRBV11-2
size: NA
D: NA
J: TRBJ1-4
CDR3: CASSLGGRGQEKLFF
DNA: TGTGCCAGCAGCTTAGGGGGCAGGGGTCAAGAAAAACTGTTTTTT

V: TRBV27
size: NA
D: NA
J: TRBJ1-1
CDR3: CASSTLGQTEAFF
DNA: TGTGCCAGCAGTACCCTTGGACAGACTGAAGCTTTCTTT

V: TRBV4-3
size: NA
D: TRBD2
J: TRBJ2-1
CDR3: CASSRLLAGVSDEQFF
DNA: TGCGCCAGCAGCCGCTTACTAGCGGGAGTTTCAGATGAGCAGTTCTTC

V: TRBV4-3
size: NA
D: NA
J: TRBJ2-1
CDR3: CASSQVWQGNNEQFF
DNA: TGCGCCAGCAGCCAAGTTTGGCAGGGAAACAATGAGCAGTTCTTC

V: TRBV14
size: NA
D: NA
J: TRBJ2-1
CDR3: CASSHLPESYNEQFF
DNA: TGTGCCAGCAGCCATCTCCCGGAGTCCTACAATGAGCAGTTCTTC

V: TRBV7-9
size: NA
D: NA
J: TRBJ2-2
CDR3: CASSFGVGELFF
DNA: TGTGCCAGCAGCTTCGGGGTAGGGGAGCTGTTTTTT

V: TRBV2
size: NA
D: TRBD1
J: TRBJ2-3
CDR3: CASSGWDRAADTQYF
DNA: TGTGCCAGCAGTGGATGGGACAGGGCGGCAGATACGCAGTATTTT

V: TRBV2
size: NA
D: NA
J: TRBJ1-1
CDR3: CASSVGQINTEAFF
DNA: TGTGCCAGCAGTGTCGGGCAGATAAACACTGAAGCTTTCTTT

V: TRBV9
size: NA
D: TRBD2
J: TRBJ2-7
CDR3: CASSVGASGTYEQYF
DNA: TGTGCCAGCAGCGTAGGGGCTAGCGGCACCTACGAGCAGTACTTC

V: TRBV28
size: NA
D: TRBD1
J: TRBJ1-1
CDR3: CASILRQGDTEAFF
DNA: TGTGCCAGCATATTAAGACAGGGGGACACTGAAGCTTTCTTT

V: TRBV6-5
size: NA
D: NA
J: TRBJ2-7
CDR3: CASTERIGGYEQYF
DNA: TGTGCCAGCACCGAGCGGATTGGGGGCTACGAGCAGTACTTC

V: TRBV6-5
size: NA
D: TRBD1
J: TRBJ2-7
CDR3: CASSRDRGLEQYF
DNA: TGTGCCAGCAGTCGGGACAGGGGGCTCGAGCAGTACTTC

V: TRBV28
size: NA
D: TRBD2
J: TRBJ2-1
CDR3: CASSRGRGYNEQFF
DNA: TGTGCCAGCAGCCGCGGGAGGGGGTACAATGAGCAGTTCTTC

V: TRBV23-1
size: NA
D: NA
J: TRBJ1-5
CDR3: CASSQFGPRVRASNQPQHF
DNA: TGCGCCAGCAGTCAATTCGGCCCCCGGGTCCGGGCGAGCAATCAGCCCCAGCATTTT

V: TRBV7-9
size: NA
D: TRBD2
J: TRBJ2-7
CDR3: CASSHLAGVGAYEQYF
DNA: TGTGCCAGCAGCCATTTAGCGGGAGTTGGGGCATACGAGCAGTACTTC

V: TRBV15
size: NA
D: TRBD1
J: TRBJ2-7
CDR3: CATSAGPGQGAYEQYF
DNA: TGTGCCACCAGCGCCGGCCCGGGACAGGGGGCTTACGAGCAGTACTTC

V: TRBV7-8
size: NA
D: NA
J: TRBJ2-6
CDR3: CASPPDATFSGANVLTF
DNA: TGTGCCAGCCCACCGGACGCCACCTTCTCTGGGGCCAACGTCCTGACTTTC

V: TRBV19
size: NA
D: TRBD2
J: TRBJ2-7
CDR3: CASSVGLALSEQYF
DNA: TGTGCCAGTAGCGTAGGACTAGCCTTGAGTGAGCAGTACTTC

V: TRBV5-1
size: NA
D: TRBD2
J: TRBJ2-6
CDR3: CASSLGLAGTGANVLTF
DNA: TGCGCCAGCAGCCTGGGACTAGCGGGAACCGGGGCCAACGTCCTGACTTTC

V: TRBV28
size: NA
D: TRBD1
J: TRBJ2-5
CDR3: CASSLLRDRVYETQYF
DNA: TGTGCCAGCAGTTTACTCCGGGACAGGGTTTACGAGACCCAGTACTTC

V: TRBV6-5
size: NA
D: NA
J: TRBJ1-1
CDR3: CASSFIQTGWNTEAFF
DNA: TGTGCCAGCAGTTTCATCCAGACCGGATGGAACACTGAAGCTTTCTTT

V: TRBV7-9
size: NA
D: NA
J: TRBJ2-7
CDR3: CASSSFITEYEQYF
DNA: TGTGCCAGCAGCTCCTTCATTACTGAGTACGAGCAGTACTTC

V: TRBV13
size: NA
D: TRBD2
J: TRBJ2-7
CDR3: CASTLRLAGPYEQYF
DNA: TGTGCCAGCACATTAAGACTAGCGGGGCCCTACGAGCAGTACTTC

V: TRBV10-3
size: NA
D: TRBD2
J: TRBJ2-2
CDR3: CAISDTSGRISGELFF
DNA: TGTGCCATCAGTGACACTAGCGGGAGAATCTCCGGGGAGCTGTTTTTT

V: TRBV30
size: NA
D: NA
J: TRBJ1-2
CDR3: CAWRQGSYGYTF
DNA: TGTGCCTGGAGACAGGGTAGCTATGGCTACACCTTC

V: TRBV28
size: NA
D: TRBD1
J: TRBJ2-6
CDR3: CASSLGLGTGVIAGANVLTF
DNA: TGTGCCAGCAGTTTAGGTTTGGGGACAGGGGTAATAGCTGGGGCCAACGTCCTGACTTTC

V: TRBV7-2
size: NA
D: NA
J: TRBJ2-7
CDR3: CASSLGGPLGEQYF
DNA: TGTGCCAGCAGCTTAGGGGGGCCCCTTGGCGAGCAGTACTTC

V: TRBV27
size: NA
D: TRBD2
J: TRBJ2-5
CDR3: CASSQREVQETQYF
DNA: TGTGCCAGCAGCCAGCGGGAGGTACAAGAGACCCAGTACTTC

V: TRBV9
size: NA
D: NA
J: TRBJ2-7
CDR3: CASSVGSSGYEQYF
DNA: TGTGCCAGCAGCGTAGGGAGTAGCGGCTACGAGCAGTACTTC

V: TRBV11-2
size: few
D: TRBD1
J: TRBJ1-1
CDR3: CASRDRASFTEAFF
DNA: TGTGCCAGCCGGGACAGGGCCTCCTTCACTGAAGCTTTCTTT

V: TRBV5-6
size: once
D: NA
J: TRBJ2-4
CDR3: CASSLVGSKNIQYF
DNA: TGTGCCAGCAGCTTGGTGGGGTCCAAAAACATTCAGTACTTC

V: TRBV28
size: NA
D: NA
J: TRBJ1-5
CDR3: CASSLRGLLNQPQHF
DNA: TGTGCCAGCAGTCTTCGGGGCCTTCTAAACCAGCCCCAGCATTTT

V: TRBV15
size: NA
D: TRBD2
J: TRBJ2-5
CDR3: CATSRDWTSGRVETQYF
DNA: TGTGCCACCAGCAGAGATTGGACTAGCGGGAGGGTAGAGACCCAGTACTTC

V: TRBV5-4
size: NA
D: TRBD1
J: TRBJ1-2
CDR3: CASSRIDNIRDRAHYGYTF
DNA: TGTGCCAGCAGCCGGATCGATAACATACGGGACAGGGCTCACTATGGCTACACCTTC

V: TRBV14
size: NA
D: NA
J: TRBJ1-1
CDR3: CASSPLGGLAEAFF
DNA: TGTGCCAGCAGCCCTTTAGGGGGATTGGCTGAAGCTTTCTTT

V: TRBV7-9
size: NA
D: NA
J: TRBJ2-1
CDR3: CAAGKGASSYNEQFF
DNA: TGTGCCGCCGGGAAAGGTGCGAGCTCCTACAATGAGCAGTTCTTC

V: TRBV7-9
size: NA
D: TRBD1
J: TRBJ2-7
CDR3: CASSSRDRGPHEQYF
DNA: TGTGCCAGCAGCTCCCGGGACAGGGGGCCCCACGAGCAGTACTTC

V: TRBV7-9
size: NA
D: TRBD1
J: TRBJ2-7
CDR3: CASSFDRGYSYEQYF
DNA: TGTGCCAGCAGCTTCGACAGGGGGTATTCCTACGAGCAGTACTTC